This T cell receptor (beta chain) was sequenced during a study of blood T cell repertoires in COVID-19. As for the study in general: Spain, Italy and the United States supplied samples that represented acute and convalescent COVID-19.

TCRdb's copy holds only in-frame clones and misses some; the assay was immunoSEQ multiplex PCR. The sample consists of some 30,000 clones, almost 90% of them appearing once. CDR3 size: 13 residues. V lost 3 bases and J 6 bases, leaving 11 bases between the germline ends. Sequenced sample: peripheral blood. This TCR was sampled from a human donor in a cohort sampled during active COVID-19. The rearrangement links TRBV12-3 or TRBV12-4 to TRBJ1-1; possibly TRBD1 for D (6 bases). The CDR3 is CASSFQGFAEAFF. The DNA of the CDR3 is TGTGCCAGCAGTTTTCAGGGGTTCGCTGAAGCTTTCTTT.